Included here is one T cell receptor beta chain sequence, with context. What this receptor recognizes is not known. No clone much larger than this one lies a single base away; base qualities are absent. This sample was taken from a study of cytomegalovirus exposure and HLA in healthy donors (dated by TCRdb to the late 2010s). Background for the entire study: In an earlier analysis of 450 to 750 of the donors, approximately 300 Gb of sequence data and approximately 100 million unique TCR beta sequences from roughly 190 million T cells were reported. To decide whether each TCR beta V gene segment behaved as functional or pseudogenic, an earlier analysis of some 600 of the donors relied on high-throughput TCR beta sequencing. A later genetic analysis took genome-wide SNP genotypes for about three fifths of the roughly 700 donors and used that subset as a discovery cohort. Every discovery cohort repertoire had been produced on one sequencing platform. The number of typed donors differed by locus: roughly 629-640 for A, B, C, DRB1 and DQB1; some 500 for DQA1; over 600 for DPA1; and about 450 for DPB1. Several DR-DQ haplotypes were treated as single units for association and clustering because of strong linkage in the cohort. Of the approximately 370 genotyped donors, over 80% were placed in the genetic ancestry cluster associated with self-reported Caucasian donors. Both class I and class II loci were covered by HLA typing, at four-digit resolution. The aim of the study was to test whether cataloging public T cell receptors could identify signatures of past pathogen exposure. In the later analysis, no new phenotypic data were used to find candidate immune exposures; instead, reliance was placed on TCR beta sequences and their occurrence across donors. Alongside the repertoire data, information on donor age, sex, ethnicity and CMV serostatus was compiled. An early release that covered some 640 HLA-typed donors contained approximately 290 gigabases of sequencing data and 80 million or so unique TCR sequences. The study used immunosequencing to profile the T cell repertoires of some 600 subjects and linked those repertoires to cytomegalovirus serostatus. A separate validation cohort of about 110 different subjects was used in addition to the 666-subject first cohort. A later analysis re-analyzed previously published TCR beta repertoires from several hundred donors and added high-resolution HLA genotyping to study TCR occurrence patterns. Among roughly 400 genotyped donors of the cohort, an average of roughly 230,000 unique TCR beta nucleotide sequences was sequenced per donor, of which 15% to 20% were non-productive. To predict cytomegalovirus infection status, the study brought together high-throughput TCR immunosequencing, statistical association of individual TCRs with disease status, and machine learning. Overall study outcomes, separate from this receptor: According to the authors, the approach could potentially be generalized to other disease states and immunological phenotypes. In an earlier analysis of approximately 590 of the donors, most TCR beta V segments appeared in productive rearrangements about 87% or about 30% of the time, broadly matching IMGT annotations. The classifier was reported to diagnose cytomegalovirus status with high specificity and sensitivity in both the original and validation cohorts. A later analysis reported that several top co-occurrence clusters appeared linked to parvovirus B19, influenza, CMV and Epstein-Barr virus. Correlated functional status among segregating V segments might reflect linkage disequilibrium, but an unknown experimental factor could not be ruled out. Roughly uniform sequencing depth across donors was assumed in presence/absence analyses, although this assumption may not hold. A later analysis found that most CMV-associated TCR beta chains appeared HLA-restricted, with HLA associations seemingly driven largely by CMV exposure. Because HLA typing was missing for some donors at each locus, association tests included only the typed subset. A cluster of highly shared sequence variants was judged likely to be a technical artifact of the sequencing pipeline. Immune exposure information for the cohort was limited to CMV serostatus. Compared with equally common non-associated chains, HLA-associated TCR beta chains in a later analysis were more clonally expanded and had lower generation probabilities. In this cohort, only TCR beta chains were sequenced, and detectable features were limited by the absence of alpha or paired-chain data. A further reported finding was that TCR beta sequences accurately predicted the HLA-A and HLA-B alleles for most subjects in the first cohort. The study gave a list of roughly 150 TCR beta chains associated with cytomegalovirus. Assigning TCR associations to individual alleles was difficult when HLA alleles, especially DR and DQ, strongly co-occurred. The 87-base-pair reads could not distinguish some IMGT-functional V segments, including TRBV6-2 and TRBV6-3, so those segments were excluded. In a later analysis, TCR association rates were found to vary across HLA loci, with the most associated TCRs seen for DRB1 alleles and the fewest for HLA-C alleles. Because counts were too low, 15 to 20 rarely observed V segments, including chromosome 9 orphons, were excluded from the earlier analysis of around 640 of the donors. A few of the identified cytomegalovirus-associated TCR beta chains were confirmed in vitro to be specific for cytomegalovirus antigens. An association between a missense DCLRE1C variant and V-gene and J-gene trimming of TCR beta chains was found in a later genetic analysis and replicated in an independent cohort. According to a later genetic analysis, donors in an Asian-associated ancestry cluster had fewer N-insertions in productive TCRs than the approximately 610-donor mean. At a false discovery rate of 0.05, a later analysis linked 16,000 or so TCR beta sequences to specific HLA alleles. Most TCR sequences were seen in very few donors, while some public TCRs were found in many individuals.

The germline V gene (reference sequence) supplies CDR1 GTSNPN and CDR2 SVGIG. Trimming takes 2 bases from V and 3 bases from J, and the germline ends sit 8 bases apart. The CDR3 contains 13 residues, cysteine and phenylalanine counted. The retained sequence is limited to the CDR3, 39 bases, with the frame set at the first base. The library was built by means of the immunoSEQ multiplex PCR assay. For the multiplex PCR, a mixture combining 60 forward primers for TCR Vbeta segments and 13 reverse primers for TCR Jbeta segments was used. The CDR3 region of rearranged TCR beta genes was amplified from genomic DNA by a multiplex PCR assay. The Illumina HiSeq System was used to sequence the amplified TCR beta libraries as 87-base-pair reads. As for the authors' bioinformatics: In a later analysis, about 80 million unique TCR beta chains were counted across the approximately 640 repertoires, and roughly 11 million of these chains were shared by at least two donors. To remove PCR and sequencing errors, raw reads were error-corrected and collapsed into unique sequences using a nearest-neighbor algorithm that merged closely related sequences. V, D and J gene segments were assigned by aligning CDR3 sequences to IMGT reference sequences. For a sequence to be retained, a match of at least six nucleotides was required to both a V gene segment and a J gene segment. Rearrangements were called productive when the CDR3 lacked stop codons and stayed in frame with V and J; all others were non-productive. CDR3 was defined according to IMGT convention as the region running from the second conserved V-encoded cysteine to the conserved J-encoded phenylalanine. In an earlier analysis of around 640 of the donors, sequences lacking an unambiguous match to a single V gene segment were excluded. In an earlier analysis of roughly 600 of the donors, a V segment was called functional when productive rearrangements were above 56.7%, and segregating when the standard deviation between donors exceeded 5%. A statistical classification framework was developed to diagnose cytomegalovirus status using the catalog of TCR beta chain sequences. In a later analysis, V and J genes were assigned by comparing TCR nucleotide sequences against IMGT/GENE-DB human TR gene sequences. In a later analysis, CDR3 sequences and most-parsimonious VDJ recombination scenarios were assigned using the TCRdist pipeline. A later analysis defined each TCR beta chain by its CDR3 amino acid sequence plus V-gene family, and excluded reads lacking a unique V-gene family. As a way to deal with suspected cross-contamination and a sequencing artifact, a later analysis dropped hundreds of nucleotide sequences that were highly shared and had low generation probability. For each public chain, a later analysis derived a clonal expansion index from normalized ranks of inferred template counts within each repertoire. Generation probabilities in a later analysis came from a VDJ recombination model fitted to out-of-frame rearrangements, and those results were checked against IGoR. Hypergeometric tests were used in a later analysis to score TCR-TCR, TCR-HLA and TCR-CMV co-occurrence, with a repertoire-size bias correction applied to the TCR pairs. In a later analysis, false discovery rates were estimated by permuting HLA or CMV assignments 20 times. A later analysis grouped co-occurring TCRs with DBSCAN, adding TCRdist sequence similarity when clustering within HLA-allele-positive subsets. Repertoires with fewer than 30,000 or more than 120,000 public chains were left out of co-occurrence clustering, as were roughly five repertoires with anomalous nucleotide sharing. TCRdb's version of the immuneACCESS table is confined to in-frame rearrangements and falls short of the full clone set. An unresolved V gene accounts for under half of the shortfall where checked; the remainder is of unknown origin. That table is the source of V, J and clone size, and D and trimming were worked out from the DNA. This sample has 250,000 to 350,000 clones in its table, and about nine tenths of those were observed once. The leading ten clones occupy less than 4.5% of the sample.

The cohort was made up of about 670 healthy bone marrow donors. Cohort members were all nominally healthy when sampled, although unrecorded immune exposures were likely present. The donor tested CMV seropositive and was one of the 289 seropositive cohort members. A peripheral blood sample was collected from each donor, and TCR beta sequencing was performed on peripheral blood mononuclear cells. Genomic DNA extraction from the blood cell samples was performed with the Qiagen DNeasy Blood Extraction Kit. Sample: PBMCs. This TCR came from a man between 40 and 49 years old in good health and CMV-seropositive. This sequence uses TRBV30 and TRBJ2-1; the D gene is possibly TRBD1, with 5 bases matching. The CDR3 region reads CAWSTTVYNEQFF. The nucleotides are TGTGCCTGGAGTACGACAGTCTACAATGAGCAGTTCTTC.